The next 16 T cell receptor beta chains were all read from a single sample in a study of T cells in women clearing cervical HPV infection. The data were produced by immunoSEQ multiplex PCR, yet TCRdb's version contains in-frame clones alone and is incomplete. This repertoire comprises roughly 48,000 clones; its ten largest clones make up 1.5% to 2%. Input material: blood buffy coat. Receptors were obtained from a woman aged 18-70 years with a cervical HPV16 infection that either progressed to CIN3+ or cleared (not recorded which).

With regard to this clone: With the read ending 3 residues before the CDR3 end, the germline J gene is used to fill in that end. V and J are TRBV5-4 and TRBJ2-3; 8 positions agree with TRBD1. Germline loops: CDR1 SGHNT, CDR2 YYREEE (reference sequence). Trimming removed 4 bases from V and 3 bases from J; junction bases left unmatched: 7. This CDR3 region has 15 residues. CDR3 sequence: CASSPGTGWTDTQYF. CDR3 DNA (partial): TGTGCCAGCAGCCCCGGGACAGGATGGACAGATACG.

Concerning this clone: The read terminates 3 residues before the CDR3 end, so the remaining end is supplied by the germline J gene. The rearrangement joins TRBV7-8 to TRBJ2-7; 8 positions match TRBD2. V lost 3 bases to trimming and J lost 3 bases; unmatched junction nucleotides: 7. The germline V gene has CDR1 SGHVS and CDR2 FQNEAQ. CDR3 size: 15 residues. The sequenced part of the CDR3 DNA is TGTGCCAGCAGCTTCGGGGACGGGGGGGTCTACGAG. Translated, it gives CASSFGDGGVYE. The complete CDR3 sequence is CASSFGDGGVYEQYF.

About this clone itself: The read halts 3 residues ahead of the CDR3 end, with the missing end drawn from the germline J gene. V usage is TRBV6-2 or TRBV6-3 and J usage is TRBJ1-5; D is perhaps TRBD1 (5 bases). Trimming shortened V by 2 bases and J by 9 bases, and 14 bases separated the two germline ends. The CDR3 runs 14 residues. Per germline, CDR1 MNHEY and CDR2 SVGEGT. CDR3 sequence reads: CASSYPAQGVPQHF. The DNA read from the CDR3 is TGTGCCAGCAGTTACCCCGCTCAAGGGGTGCCC.

With respect to this clone: The missing CDR3 end, 3 residues past where the read stops, is filled in from the germline J gene. This chain connects TRBV6-2 or TRBV6-3 to TRBJ2-1; D gene unclear. Per the germline V gene, CDR1 is MNHEY and CDR2 is SVGEGT. CDR3 size: 16 residues. V lost 6 bases and J lost 6, with 21 bases in between. The CDR3 bases that were read are TGTGCCAGCAGCTCCTCATCTCTGGTCGGTTTCAATGAG. Residues: CASSSSSLVGFNE. The entire CDR3 is CASSSSSLVGFNEQFF.

Concerning this clone itself: Read coverage stops 3 residues before the CDR3 terminus; the germline J gene supplies the remainder. V gene TRBV28 combines with J gene TRBJ2-5, with 13 positions matching TRBD2. Losses at the gene ends were 7 bases for V and 5 bases for J; bases not matched to a gene: 19. The CDR3 extends over 19 amino acids. From germline, CDR1 is MDHEN and CDR2 SYDVKM. The CDR3 here is CASKDLPGTSGMEAETQYF. The sequenced CDR3 bases are TGTGCCAGCAAAGACCTCCCGGGGACTAGCGGGATGGAGGCGGAGACC. Complete variable domain (other parts from reference TRBV28 and TRBJ2-5): DVKVTQSSRYLVKRTGEKVFLECVQDMDHENMFWYRQDPGLGLRLIYFSYDVKMKEKGDIPEGYSVSREKKERFSLILESASTNQTSMYLCASKDLPGTSGMEAETQYFGPGTRLLVL.

In the case of this clone: The CDR3 extends 3 residues past the end of the read, so its final part is completed from the germline J gene. This chain joins TRBV30 and TRBJ2-1, with TRBD1 matching over 9 bases. With V trimmed by 8 bases and J by 4 bases, 3 bases remained unmatched. Germline CDR1 is GTSNPN and CDR2 is SVGIG (reference sequence). CDR3 size: 12 residues. The DNA read from the CDR3 is TGTGCCGGGACAGGGACTTACAATGAG. Translated: CAGTGTYNE. The complete CDR3 sequence is CAGTGTYNEQFF. The complete variable domain, with remaining parts taken from reference TRBV30 and TRBJ2-1, reads SQTIHQWPATLVQPVGSPLSLECTVEGTSNPNLYWYRQAAGRGLQLLFYSVGIGQISSEVPQNLSASRPQDRQFILSSKKLLLSDSGFYLCAGTGTYNEQFFGPGTRLTVL.

Remarks on this clone: The CDR3 end lies 3 residues beyond the end of the read and is filled in from the germline J gene. This chain uses TRBV27 with TRBJ1-2; TRBD1 agrees at 8 bases. V lost 8 bases, J lost 6 bases, and 8 bases stayed unmatched. This CDR3 is built from 13 residues. CDR1 and CDR2 from the germline V gene are MNHEY and SMNVEV (reference sequence). The CDR3 bases that were read are TGTGCCAGCGGACAGGGAGAAAGGAATGGC. Its protein product is CASGQGERNG. The full CDR3 sequence reads CASGQGERNGYTF.

Details on this clone: One end of the junction varies from germline; a read error may be responsible. CDR3 loop: CASSQEAPQGGNQPQHF. The sequenced part of the CDR3 DNA is TGCGCCAGCAGCCAAGAGGCCCCACAGGGTGGAAATCAGCCC. The J gene is TRBJ1-5, the V gene TRBV4-2, with D tentatively TRBD1 (6 bases). The CDR3 is cut off 3 residues early in the read; its end comes from the germline J gene. Per germline, CDR1 LGHNA and CDR2 YNFKEQ. There are 17 residues in the CDR3.

Comment on this clone: Read sequence stops 3 residues before the CDR3 end, and the germline J gene provides the missing end. This sequence joins TRBV20-1 and TRBJ2-7; maybe TRBD1 (5 bases). Trimming left V 3 bases short and J 2 bases short, with 17 bases between. The germline V gene encodes CDR1 DFQATT and CDR2 SNEGSKA (reference sequence). This CDR3 has 15 residues. CDR3 residues: CSARGPLAPPYEQYF. The DNA read from the CDR3 is TGCAGTGCTAGGGGGCCCCTGGCCCCTCCCTACGAG.

With respect to this clone: The observed sequence ends 3 residues before the CDR3 terminus, with the missing tail filled in from the germline J gene. V is TRBV5-1 and J is TRBJ1-4; D perhaps matches TRBD1 (5 bases). CDR1 and CDR2 (germline): SGHRS, YFSETQ. V lost 4 bases, J lost 7 bases, and 17 bases lay in between. CDR3 length: 15 residues. The CDR3 region is CASSPGAAKGEKLFF. The sequenced part of the CDR3 DNA is TGCGCCAGCAGCCCTGGGGCAGCCAAAGGTGAAAAA.

Note on this clone: The observed sequence ends 3 residues before the CDR3 terminus, with the missing tail filled in from the germline J gene. The chain uses TRBV19 and TRBJ2-2, with unresolved D. CDR1 and CDR2 (germline): LNHDA, SQIVND (reference sequence). This CDR3 is built from 14 residues. V dropped 6 bases and J dropped 3 bases, with 11 bases sitting between them. Partial CDR3 DNA: TGTGCCAGTAGCAGTGTACGCTACACCGGGGAG. Amino acid sequence: CASSSVRYTGE. The whole CDR3 protein is CASSSVRYTGELFF.

As regards this clone: With the read ending 3 residues before the CDR3 end, the germline J gene is used to fill in that end. This rearrangement joins TRBV30 to TRBJ1-5, with 8 bases fitting TRBD1. The CDR3 totals 17 residues. V shed 2 bases, J shed 4 bases, and the junction held 13 bases outside the gene matches. Germline V gene data show CDR1 as GTSNPN and CDR2 as SVGIG (reference sequence). The sequenced part of the CDR3 DNA is TGTGCCTGGAGTAAGGGACAGGCCGCCTCTATTAATCAGCCC. This encodes CAWSKGQAASINQP. From start to end, the CDR3 is CAWSKGQAASINQPQHF.

As for this clone: The CDR3 end lies 3 residues beyond the end of the read and is filled in from the germline J gene. The chain uses TRBV6-1 and TRBJ2-5, with D perhaps matching TRBD2 (5 bases). The CDR3 runs to 13 residues. Germline CDR1 reads MNHNS; CDR2 reads SASEGT. The V end lost 4 bases, the J end lost 5 bases, and 11 bases lay between the germline ends. CDR3 protein: CASSVLSVETQYF. Incomplete CDR3 DNA: TGTGCCAGCAGTGTTCTTAGCGTGGAGACC.

Regarding this clone: The read terminates 3 residues ahead of where the CDR3 ends, so the germline J gene completes it. The chain uses TRBV5-1 and TRBJ2-3; TRBD1 agrees at 10 bases. The CDR3 sequence is 15 residues long. Trimming took 3 bases from V and 1 from J; bases not matched to a gene: 2. CDR1 and CDR2 (germline): SGHRS, YFSETQ. The sequenced part of the CDR3 DNA is TGCGCCAGCAGCTCCGGGACAGGGGGCACAGATACG. Protein product: CASSSGTGGTDT. The complete CDR3 protein is CASSSGTGGTDTQYF. The full variable domain, completed using reference TRBV5-1 and TRBJ2-3, is KAGVTQTPRYLIKTRGQQVTLSCSPISGHRSVSWYQQTPGQGLQFLFEYFSETQRNKGNFPGRFSGRQFSNSRSEMNVSTLELGDSALYLCASSSGTGGTDTQYFGPGTRLTVL.

About this clone itself: Read coverage stops 3 residues before the CDR3 terminus; the germline J gene supplies the remainder. The J gene is TRBJ2-7, the V gene TRBV7-8; 8 bases align to TRBD1. V was clipped by 6 bases and J by 4 bases; unmatched bases: 8. Germline V gives CDR1 SGHVS, CDR2 FQNEAQ. This CDR3 has 14 amino acids. CDR3 sequence: CASRPRTGTYEQYF. CDR3 bases read: TGTGCCAGCAGACCCAGGACAGGGACATACGAG. The complete variable domain, with remaining parts taken from reference TRBV7-8 and TRBJ2-7, reads GAGVSQSPRYKVAKRGQDVALRCDPISGHVSLFWYQQALGQGPEFLTYFQNEAQLDKSGLPSDRFFAERPEGSVSTLKIQRTQQEDSAVYLCASRPRTGTYEQYFGPGTRLTVT.

The CDR3 DNA, read in part, is TGTGCCTGGAGTGTTCGGTATGGAGAGACC. Its translation is CAWSVRYGET. The CDR3 as a whole reads CAWSVRYGETQYF. J is TRBJ2-5 and V is TRBV30; unclear D gene. The read terminates 3 residues before the CDR3 end, so the remaining end is supplied by the germline J gene. Trimming cost V 0 bases and J 4 bases, with 9 bases left between them. CDR3 length equals 13 residues. Germline V gene data show CDR1 as GTSNPN and CDR2 as SVGIG (reference sequence).